The 8 T cell receptor beta chains listed next were all sequenced from one sample in a study of blood T cell repertoires in COVID-19. Assay: immunoSEQ multiplex PCR; the TCRdb copy retains only in-frame clones and omits some. The sample holds 200,000 to 250,000 clones; about 88% are singletons and the top ten take approximately 4%. Sequenced: PBMCs or T cells enriched from blood (not recorded which). These receptors originate from a woman aged 25 to 45 who had been exposed to COVID-19.

The V call is TRBV7-2, the J call TRBJ2-3, with 10 bases aligning to TRBD2. From germline, CDR1 is SGHTA and CDR2 FQGNSA. The CDR3 is 15 amino acids. The V gene end was trimmed by 1 base and the J gene end by 5 bases; junction bases not matched to a gene: 3. CDR3 amino acids: CASSLVAGGQDTQYF. CDR3 sequence (DNA): TGTGCCAGCAGCTTAGTAGCGGGGGGCCAAGATACGCAGTATTTT.

This chain links TRBV11-2 with TRBJ2-6, with TRBD1 as a possible D gene (6 bases). Per the germline V gene, CDR1 is SGHAT and CDR2 is FQNNGV. Trimming removed 5 bases at V and 5 bases at J, with 13 bases between. The CDR3 has 15 amino acids. The DNA for the CDR3 is TGTGCCAGCAGCCCTACGAGGGACAGGGCCAACGTCCTGACTTTC. This encodes CASSPTRDRANVLTF.

For this clone: The sample has other DNA sequences that encode this CDR3 too. The chain couples TRBV27 to TRBJ1-2, with 9 bases matching TRBD1. The V gene end was trimmed by 6 bases and the J gene end by 4 bases; junction bases not matched to a gene: 3. Germline V gives CDR1 MNHEY, CDR2 SMNVEV (reference sequence). The CDR3 has 13 residues. CDR3 protein: CASSLTGGYGYTF. The CDR3 nucleotides are TGTGCCAGCAGCCTGACAGGGGGCTATGGCTACACCTTC.

The chain couples TRBV10-3 to TRBJ2-7, with D tentatively TRBD2 (5 bases). Germline V gene lookup returns CDR1 ENHRY and CDR2 SYGVKD. This CDR3 contains 16 residues. Trimming pared 3 bases from V and 3 bases from J, leaving 18 bases between. The CDR3 nucleotides are TGTGCCATCAGTGACTGGCAGCGGAAGGAACACTACGAGCAGTACTTC. The encoded protein is CAISDWQRKEHYEQYF.

In this sample, this clone turned up once. V and J are TRBV6-2 or TRBV6-3 and TRBJ1-6; no definite D call. The CDR3 consists of 17 residues. CDR1 is MNHEY and CDR2 is SVGEGT in the germline V gene. V dropped 2 bases and J dropped 7 bases, with 18 bases sitting between them. The CDR3 nucleotides read TGTGCCAGCAGTTACCGCGCCGGGAGAGAGGTAAATTCACCCCTCCACTTT. Protein sequence: CASSYRAGREVNSPLHF.

This chain joins TRBV14 and TRBJ1-2; 7 positions agree with TRBD1. Germline V gene data show CDR1 as SGHDN and CDR2 as FVKESK. The trim removed 4 bases at V and 2 bases at J, leaving 7 bases unmatched. CDR3 size: 15 residues. CDR3 coding DNA: TGTGCCAGCAGCCCTTTACAGGGGAGCAACTATGGCTACACCTTC. The encoded protein is CASSPLQGSNYGYTF. The full variable domain, its missing parts supplied by reference TRBV14 and TRBJ1-2, is EAGVTQFPSHSVIEKGQTVTLRCDPISGHDNLYWYRRVMGKEIKFLLHFVKESKQDESGMPNNRFLAERTGGTYSTLKVQPAELEDSGVYFCASSPLQGSNYGYTFGSGTRLTVV.

V usage is TRBV7-8 and J usage is TRBJ2-1, with 10 nucleotides matching TRBD2. Germline CDR1 SGHVS, CDR2 FQNEAQ. V lost 8 bases to trimming and J lost 4 bases; unmatched junction nucleotides: 8. The CDR3 spans 15 residues. The CDR3 reads CASRPLAGGYNEQFF. Here the CDR3 DNA reads TGTGCCAGCCGGCCATTAGCGGGGGGTTACAATGAGCAGTTCTTC. The full variable domain, its missing parts supplied by reference TRBV7-8 and TRBJ2-1, is GAGVSQSPRYKVAKRGQDVALRCDPISGHVSLFWYQQALGQGPEFLTYFQNEAQLDKSGLPSDRFFAERPEGSVSTLKIQRTQQEDSAVYLCASRPLAGGYNEQFFGPGTRLTVL.

The CDR3 spells CASSRGQGSTEAFF. The CDR3 DNA sequence: TGTGCCAGCAGCCGGGGACAGGGCTCCACTGAAGCTTTCTTT. J is TRBJ1-1 and V is TRBV9, with 9 nucleotides matching TRBD1. Unmatched junction bases numbered 5, after V lost 4 bases and J lost 4 bases. In germline, CDR1 is SGDLS, CDR2 YYNGEE. The CDR3 loop spans 14 amino acids.